This T cell receptor beta chain derives from a study of T cell repertoires in cytomegalovirus infection. Germline loops: CDR1 MNHEY, CDR2 SVGAGI. Trimming removed 6 bases from V and 3 bases from J, with 12 bases in between. This CDR3 is 13 amino acids long. MiXCR, applied by TCRdb to the reads, yields one record per CDR3 protein. Of fewer than 350,000 distinct CDR3 sequences in the sample, roughly 17% were seen once. This clonotype was sampled from a human donor in good health (CMV status not recorded). Some clones in this sample may be carry-over from other donors' samples. Sequencing input: PBMCs. This chain uses TRBV6-5 with TRBJ2-7; no definite D call. CDR3 DNA: TGTGCCAGCAGCCCAGTTATCTTCTACGAGCAGTACTTC. Translated: CASSPVIFYEQYF.